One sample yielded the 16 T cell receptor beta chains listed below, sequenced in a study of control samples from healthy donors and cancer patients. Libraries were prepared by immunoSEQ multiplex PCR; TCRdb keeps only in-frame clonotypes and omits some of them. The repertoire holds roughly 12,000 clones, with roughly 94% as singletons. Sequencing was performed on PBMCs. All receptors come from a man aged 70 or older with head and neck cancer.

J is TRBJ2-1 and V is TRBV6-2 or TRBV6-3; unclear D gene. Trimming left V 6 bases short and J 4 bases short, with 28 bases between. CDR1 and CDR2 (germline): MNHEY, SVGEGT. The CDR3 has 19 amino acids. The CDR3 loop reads CASSSHLIPDTPGYNEQFF. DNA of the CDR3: TGTGCCAGCAGCTCTCACCTCATACCCGACACCCCCGGATACAATGAGCAGTTCTTC.

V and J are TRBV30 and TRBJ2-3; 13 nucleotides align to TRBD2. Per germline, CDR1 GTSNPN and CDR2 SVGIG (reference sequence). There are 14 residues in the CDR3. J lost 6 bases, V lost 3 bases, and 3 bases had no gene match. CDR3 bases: TGTGCCTGGAGACTAGCGGGAGGGATGGATACGCAGTATTTT. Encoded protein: CAWRLAGGMDTQYF. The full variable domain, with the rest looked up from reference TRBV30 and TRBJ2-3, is SQTIHQWPATLVQPVGSPLSLECTVEGTSNPNLYWYRQAAGRGLQLLFYSVGIGQISSEVPQNLSASRPQDRQFILSSKKLLLSDSGFYLCAWRLAGGMDTQYFGPGTRLTVL.

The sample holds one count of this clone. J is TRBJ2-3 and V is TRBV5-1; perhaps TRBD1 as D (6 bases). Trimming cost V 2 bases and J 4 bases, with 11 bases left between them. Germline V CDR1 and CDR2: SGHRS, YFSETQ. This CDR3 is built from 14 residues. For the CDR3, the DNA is TGCGCCAGCAGCTTCCCCCAGGGGCCAGATACGCAGTATTTT. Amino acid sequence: CASSFPQGPDTQYF.

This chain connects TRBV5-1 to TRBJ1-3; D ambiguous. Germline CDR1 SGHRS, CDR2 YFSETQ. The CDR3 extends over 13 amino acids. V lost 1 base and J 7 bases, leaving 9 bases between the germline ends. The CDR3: CASSLNLGNTIYF. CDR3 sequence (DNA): TGCGCCAGCAGCTTGAATCTGGGGAACACCATATATTTT.

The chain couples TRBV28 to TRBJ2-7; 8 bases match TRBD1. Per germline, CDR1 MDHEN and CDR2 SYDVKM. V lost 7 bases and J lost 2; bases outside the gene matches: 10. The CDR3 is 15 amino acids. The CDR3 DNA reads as TGTGCCAGCACCGCTCGACAGGGGAGGCCCTACGAGCAGTACTTC. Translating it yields CASTARQGRPYEQYF.

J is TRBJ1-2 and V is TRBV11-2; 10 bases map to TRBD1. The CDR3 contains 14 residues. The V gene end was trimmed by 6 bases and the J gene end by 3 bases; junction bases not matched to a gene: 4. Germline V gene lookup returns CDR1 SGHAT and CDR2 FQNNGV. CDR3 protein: CASRGTGDDYGYTF. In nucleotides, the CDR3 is TGTGCCAGCAGGGGGACAGGGGACGACTATGGCTACACCTTC.

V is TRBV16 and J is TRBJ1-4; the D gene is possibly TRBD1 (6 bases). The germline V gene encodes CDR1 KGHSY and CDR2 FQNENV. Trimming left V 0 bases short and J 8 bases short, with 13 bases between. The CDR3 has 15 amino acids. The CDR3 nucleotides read TGTGCCAGCAGCCAATCGAGGGGGGCAGGAGAAAAACTGTTTTTT. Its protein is CASSQSRGAGEKLFF. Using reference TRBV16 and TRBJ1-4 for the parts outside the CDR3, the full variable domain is GEEVAQTPKHLVRGEGQKAKLYCAPIKGHSYVFWYQQVLKNEFKFLISFQNENVFDETGMPKERFSAKCLPNSPCSLEIQATKLEDSAVYFCASSQSRGAGEKLFFGSGTQLSVL.

CDR3 protein: CASSLVWSYEQYF. The CDR3 bases are TGTGCCAGCAGTTTAGTCTGGTCCTACGAGCAGTACTTC. The rearrangement links TRBV12-3 or TRBV12-4 to TRBJ2-7; D not resolved. The V gene lost 1 base and the J gene lost 1 base, with 5 bases spanning the gap. The CDR3 contains 13 residues.

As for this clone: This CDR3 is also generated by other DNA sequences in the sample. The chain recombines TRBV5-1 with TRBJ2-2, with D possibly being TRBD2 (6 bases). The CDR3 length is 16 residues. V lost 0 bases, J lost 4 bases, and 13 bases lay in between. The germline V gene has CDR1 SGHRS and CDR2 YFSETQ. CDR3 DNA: TGCGCCAGCAGCTTGGTCGAGGAGGGGCCCACCGGGGAGCTGTTTTTT. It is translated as CASSLVEEGPTGELFF.

CDR3 in DNA: TGTGCCAGCAGTTTGGGTTTCGAAAAACTGTTTTTT. Amino acids: CASSLGFEKLFF. V is TRBV12-3 or TRBV12-4 and J is TRBJ1-4; D unresolved. The CDR3 is 12 amino acids. The V end was cut by 3 bases, the J end by 8 bases, with 7 bases between.

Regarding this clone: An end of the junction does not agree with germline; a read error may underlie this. The CDR3 DNA follows: TGTGCCAGCAGCCAAATTCCCCGCGGGGCTTACTTT. Encoded protein: CASSQIPRGAYF. The chain employs TRBV3-1 (or the pseudogene TRBV3-2) and TRBJ1-6; a possible D gene is TRBD1 (5 bases). The CDR3 is 12 residues long. CDR1 LGHDT and CDR2 YNNKEL come from the germline V gene (reference sequence).

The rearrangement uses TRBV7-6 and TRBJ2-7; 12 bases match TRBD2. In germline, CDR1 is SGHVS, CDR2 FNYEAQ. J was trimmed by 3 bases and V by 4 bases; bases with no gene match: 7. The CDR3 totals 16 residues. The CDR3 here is CASSSNLAGGFYEQYF. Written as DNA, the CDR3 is TGTGCCAGCAGCTCTAACCTAGCGGGGGGGTTCTACGAGCAGTACTTC.

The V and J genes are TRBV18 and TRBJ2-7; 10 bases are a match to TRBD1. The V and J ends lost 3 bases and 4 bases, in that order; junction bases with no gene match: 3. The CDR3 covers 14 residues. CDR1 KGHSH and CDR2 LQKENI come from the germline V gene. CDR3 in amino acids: CASSPGQGPYEQYF. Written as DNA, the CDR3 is TGTGCCAGCTCACCGGGACAGGGGCCTTACGAGCAGTACTTC.

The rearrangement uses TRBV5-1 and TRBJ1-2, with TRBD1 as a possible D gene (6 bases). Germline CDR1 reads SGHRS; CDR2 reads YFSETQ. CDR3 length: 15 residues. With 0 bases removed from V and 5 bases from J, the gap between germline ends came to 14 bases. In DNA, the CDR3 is TGCGCCAGCAGCTTGGGGAGGGGGTCGGATTATGGCTACACCTTC. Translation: CASSLGRGSDYGYTF.

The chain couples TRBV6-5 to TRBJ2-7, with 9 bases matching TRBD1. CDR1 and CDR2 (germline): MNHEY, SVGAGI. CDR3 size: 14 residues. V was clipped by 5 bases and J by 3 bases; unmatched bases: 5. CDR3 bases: TGTGCCAGCAGTCCCGGGACAGGGAACTACGAGCAGTACTTC. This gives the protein CASSPGTGNYEQYF.

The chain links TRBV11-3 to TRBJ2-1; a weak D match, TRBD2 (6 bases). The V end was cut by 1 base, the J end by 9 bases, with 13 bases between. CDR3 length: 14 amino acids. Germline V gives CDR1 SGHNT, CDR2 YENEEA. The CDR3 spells CASSLGGLAIEQFF. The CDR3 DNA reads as TGTGCCAGCAGCTTAGGCGGTCTAGCGATTGAGCAGTTCTTC. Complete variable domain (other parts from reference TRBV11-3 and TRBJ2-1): EAGVVQSPRYKIIEKKQPVAFWCNPISGHNTLYWYLQNLGQGPELLIRYENEEAVDDSQLPKDRFSAERLKGVDSTLKIQPAELGDSAVYLCASSLGGLAIEQFFGPGTRLTVL.